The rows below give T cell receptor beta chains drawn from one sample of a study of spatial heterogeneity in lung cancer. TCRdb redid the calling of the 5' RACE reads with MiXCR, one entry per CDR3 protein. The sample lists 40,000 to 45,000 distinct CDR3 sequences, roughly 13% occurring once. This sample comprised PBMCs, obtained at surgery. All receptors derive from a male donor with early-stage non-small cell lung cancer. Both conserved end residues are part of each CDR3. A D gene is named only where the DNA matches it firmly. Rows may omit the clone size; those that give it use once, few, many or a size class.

CDR3nt: TGTGCCAGCAGCCAAGATCGGGTGAACTCTGGGGCCAACGTCCTGACTTTC
CDR3aa: CASSQDRVNSGANVLTF
d_gene: NA
j_gene: TRBJ2-6
abundance: few
v_gene: TRBV4-2

CDR3nt: TGTGCCAGCAGCCCCCTGACACGTTACAATGAGCAGTTCTTC
CDR3aa: CASSPLTRYNEQFF
d_gene: NA
j_gene: TRBJ2-1
abundance: many
v_gene: TRBV14

CDR3nt: TGTGCCAGCAGTGGGACTAGCAGCGATGAGCAGTTCTTC
CDR3aa: CASSGTSSDEQFF
d_gene: TRBD2
j_gene: TRBJ2-1
abundance: NA
v_gene: TRBV7-3

CDR3nt: TGTGCCAGCAGCTACGGGGCTAACCCGGATAATTCACCCCTCCACTTT
CDR3aa: CASSYGANPDNSPLHF
d_gene: NA
j_gene: TRBJ1-6
abundance: NA
v_gene: TRBV7-9

CDR3nt: TGTGCCAGCAGCCGCGGACTTACTAGCGGGGGACGATACGAGCAGTACTTC
CDR3aa: CASSRGLTSGGRYEQYF
d_gene: TRBD2
j_gene: TRBJ2-7
abundance: many
v_gene: TRBV11-2

CDR3nt: TGTGCCAGTAGCGGGACTGCGGTAGGCAATCAGCCCCAGCATTTT
CDR3aa: CASSGTAVGNQPQHF
d_gene: NA
j_gene: TRBJ1-5
abundance: many
v_gene: TRBV19

CDR3nt: TGTGCCAGCAGCTTAGCGGACAGAAGGAACTACAATGAGCAGTTCTTC
CDR3aa: CASSLADRRNYNEQFF
d_gene: NA
j_gene: TRBJ2-1
abundance: few
v_gene: TRBV7-8

CDR3nt: TGTGCCAGCTCGCCGGGGGGACAAGAGACCCAGTACTTC
CDR3aa: CASSPGGQETQYF
d_gene: TRBD2
j_gene: TRBJ2-5
abundance: many
v_gene: TRBV14

CDR3nt: TGTGCCAGCAGCTTAACACTAGCGGTTGAGCAGTTCTTC
CDR3aa: CASSLTLAVEQFF
d_gene: TRBD2
j_gene: TRBJ2-1
abundance: NA
v_gene: TRBV7-9

CDR3nt: TGTGCCAGCAGTGAAATAGGGGCTTATAATTCACCCCTCCACTTT
CDR3aa: CASSEIGAYNSPLHF
d_gene: NA
j_gene: TRBJ1-6
abundance: medium-sized
v_gene: TRBV28

CDR3nt: TGTGCCAGCGGACAGGGGGCGGACACTGAAGCTTTCTTT
CDR3aa: CASGQGADTEAFF
d_gene: TRBD1
j_gene: TRBJ1-1
abundance: few
v_gene: TRBV2

CDR3nt: TGTGCCAGCAGTGAATCTGGGCCCGAGCAGTACTTC
CDR3aa: CASSESGPEQYF
d_gene: NA
j_gene: TRBJ2-7
abundance: few
v_gene: TRBV2

CDR3nt: TGTGCCAGCAGTGGACCGTCACCCCTCCACTTT
CDR3aa: CASSGPSPLHF
d_gene: NA
j_gene: TRBJ1-6
abundance: many
v_gene: TRBV2

CDR3nt: TGTGCCAGTAGTGTTCGACAGGGGTCGAGTGAGCAGTTCTTC
CDR3aa: CASSVRQGSSEQFF
d_gene: TRBD1
j_gene: TRBJ2-1
abundance: NA
v_gene: TRBV19

CDR3nt: TGTGCCAGCAGTTCCGACAGCTCCTATAATTCACCCCTCCACTTT
CDR3aa: CASSSDSSYNSPLHF
d_gene: NA
j_gene: TRBJ1-6
abundance: NA
v_gene: TRBV2

CDR3nt: TGCGCCAGCAGCTTGGGACACAGGGGTACAGATACGCAGTATTTT
CDR3aa: CASSLGHRGTDTQYF
d_gene: TRBD1
j_gene: TRBJ2-3
abundance: NA
v_gene: TRBV5-1

CDR3nt: TGCAGCGTGAGTGAATGGGGGTACAATGAGCAGTTCTTC
CDR3aa: CSVSEWGYNEQFF
d_gene: NA
j_gene: TRBJ2-1
abundance: many
v_gene: TRBV29-1

CDR3nt: TGTGCCAGCAGTACCGAGAGCGACCCCCTCGATACGCAGTATTTT
CDR3aa: CASSTESDPLDTQYF
d_gene: NA
j_gene: TRBJ2-3
abundance: few
v_gene: TRBV6-1

CDR3nt: TGTGCCAGCAGCCAATATGGGGACCAGGGAGATACGCAGTATTTT
CDR3aa: CASSQYGDQGDTQYF
d_gene: NA
j_gene: TRBJ2-3
abundance: few
v_gene: TRBV3-1

CDR3nt: TGCGCCAGCAGCTTGGAAGGGCGCACTGAAGCTTTCTTT
CDR3aa: CASSLEGRTEAFF
d_gene: NA
j_gene: TRBJ1-1
abundance: NA
v_gene: TRBV5-1

CDR3nt: TGTGCCAGCAGCCAAGGTCCTTTGGGACAAGAGACCCAGTACTTC
CDR3aa: CASSQGPLGQETQYF
d_gene: NA
j_gene: TRBJ2-5
abundance: NA
v_gene: TRBV3-1

CDR3nt: TGCAGTGCTAAGCGGGTCGGCTCCTACGAGCAGTACTTC
CDR3aa: CSAKRVGSYEQYF
d_gene: NA
j_gene: TRBJ2-7
abundance: NA
v_gene: TRBV20-1

CDR3nt: TGTGCCAGCAGCTTATCCCTCCACGAGCAGTACTTC
CDR3aa: CASSLSLHEQYF
d_gene: NA
j_gene: TRBJ2-7
abundance: few
v_gene: TRBV7-2